The T cell receptor (beta chain) described here comes from a study of shared clonotypes between healthy human individuals. General study findings and limits: Clonotypes shared by all four donors outscored non-shared clonotypes in generation probability.

TCRdb's table, derived via immunoSEQ multiplex PCR, lists solely in-frame clones and lacks some. Here the sample spans hundreds of thousands of clones, about 90% being singletons. CD8 cells classed as naive were CD45RO-negative and positively selected for CCR7, excluding terminally differentiated effector memory CD45RA+ cells. In the case of this clone: Antigen: not known.

The germline V gene encodes CDR1 SGHNT and CDR2 YYREEE (reference sequence). The germline V and J ends were trimmed by 0 bases and 3 bases, with 7 bases remaining between them. CDR3 length equals 13 residues. The chain uses TRBV5-4 and TRBJ2-7; D gene uncertain. The clonotype originates from a man in his thirties or forties in good health. The sample consisted of naive CD8+ T cells sorted from blood. The CDR3 DNA follows: TGTGCCAGCAGCTTGGGTCGTGACTACGAGCAGTACTTC. Amino acids: CASSLGRDYEQYF.